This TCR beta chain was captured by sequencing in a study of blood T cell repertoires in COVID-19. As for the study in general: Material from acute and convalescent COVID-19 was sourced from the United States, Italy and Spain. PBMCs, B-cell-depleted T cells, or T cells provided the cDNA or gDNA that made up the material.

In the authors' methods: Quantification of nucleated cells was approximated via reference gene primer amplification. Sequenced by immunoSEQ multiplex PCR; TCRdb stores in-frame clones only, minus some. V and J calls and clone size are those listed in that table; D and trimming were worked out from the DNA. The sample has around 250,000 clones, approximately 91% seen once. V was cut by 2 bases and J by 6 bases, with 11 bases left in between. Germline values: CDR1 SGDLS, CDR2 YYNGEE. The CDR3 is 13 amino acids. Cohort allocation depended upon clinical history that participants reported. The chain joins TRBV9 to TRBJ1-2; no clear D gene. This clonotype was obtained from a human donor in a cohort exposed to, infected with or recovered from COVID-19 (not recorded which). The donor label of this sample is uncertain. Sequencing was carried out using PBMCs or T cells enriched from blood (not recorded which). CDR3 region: CASSVSVSNGYTF. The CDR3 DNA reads TGTGCCAGCAGCGTCTCAGTATCAAATGGCTACACCTTC.